The 23 T cell receptor beta chains below were found in one sample sequenced in a study of beta chain features in type 1 diabetes. Reverse transcribing all isolated RNA meant expressed TCRB transcripts were sequenced. TCRdb's copy holds only in-frame clones and misses some; the assay was immunoSEQ multiplex PCR. The sample has roughly 610,000 clones, around 15% seen once; the top ten hold about 0.093%. The specimen was naive CD4+ T cells from blood. These receptor sequences come from a man aged 18 to 35 in good health.

This rearrangement joins TRBV9 to TRBJ1-1, with TRBD1 as a possible D gene (6 bases). The CDR3 runs 15 residues. CDR1 is SGDLS and CDR2 is YYNGEE in the germline V gene. V lost 1 base to trimming and J lost 1 base, with 11 bases between them. Here the CDR3 reads CASSVRAGENTEAFF. In DNA, the CDR3 is TGTGCCAGCAGCGTACGGGCAGGGGAGAACACTGAAGCTTTCTTT.

V is TRBV4-3 and J is TRBJ2-7; D might be TRBD1 (6 bases). The CDR3 is made up of 15 amino acids. V lost 3 bases, J lost 3 bases, and 15 bases lay in between. In germline, CDR1 is LGHNA, CDR2 YSLEER. As DNA, the CDR3 is TGCGCCAGCAGCCAGATCTCGACAGGAAACTACGAGCAGTACTTC. As protein: CASSQISTGNYEQYF.

This clone was detected a few times. V gene TRBV23-1 combines with J gene TRBJ1-1; no reliable D call. TRBV23-1 is identified as an open reading frame with a role that is uncertain. The CDR3 loop spans 12 amino acids. Deletions cut 5 bases from V and 2 bases from J, with 6 bases between. The CDR3 coding sequence is TGCGCCAGCAGTTCACGTAACACTGAAGCTTTCTTT. Translated: CASSSRNTEAFF.

This clone was counted between two and nine times. This chain connects TRBV2 to TRBJ2-4; no definite D call. CDR3 length equals 12 residues. Trimming shortened V by 1 base and J by 8 bases, and 6 bases separated the two germline ends. CDR1 and CDR2 (germline): SNHLY, FYNNEI. CDR3 bases: TGTGCCAGCAGTGAAGTGGGGTACATTCAGTACTTC. It is translated as CASSEVGYIQYF.

This clone has more than one count but fewer than ten. The chain employs TRBV15 and TRBJ2-1, with D possibly matching TRBD1 (5 bases). Germline values: CDR1 LNHNV, CDR2 YYDKDF (reference sequence). Between the trimmed V and J ends, which lost 2 bases and 6 bases, there was a span of 8 bases. This CDR3 is 13 amino acids long. CDR3 nucleotide sequence: TGTGCCACCAGCAGATTACAGGTCAATGAGCAGTTCTTC. It codes for CATSRLQVNEQFF.

This clone showed up just a few times. The CDR3 is CASSQEEGISGPLHF. The CDR3 nucleotides read TGCGCCAGCAGCCAAGAGGAGGGAATAAGTGGGCCCCTCCACTTT. The V call is TRBV4-3, the J call TRBJ1-6, with no clear D. The CDR3 is 15 amino acids. Germline V CDR1 and CDR2: LGHNA, YSLEER. V dropped 0 bases and J dropped 13 bases, with 16 bases sitting between them.

This chain links TRBV29-1 with TRBJ2-5; no clear D. Trimming shortened V by 5 bases and J by 3 bases, and 7 bases separated the two germline ends. Germline V gene data show CDR1 as SQVTM and CDR2 as ANQGSEA. This CDR3 has 11 residues. CDR3 amino acids: CSVSVKETQYF. The CDR3 bases are TGCAGCGTTTCGGTAAAAGAGACCCAGTACTTC.

This clone was picked up a small number of times. The rearrangement joins TRBV9 to TRBJ2-5; 10 bases are shared with TRBD1. Germline lookup yields CDR1 SGDLS and CDR2 YYNGEE. The CDR3 covers 14 residues. V gave up 2 bases and J gave up 4 bases; unmatched junction bases: 2. In DNA form, the CDR3 reads TGTGCCAGCAGCGTTCGGACAGGGGGAGAGACCCAGTACTTC. Protein product: CASSVRTGGETQYF.

The V and J genes are TRBV4-1 and TRBJ2-3, with TRBD1 identical over 9 bases. V gave up 1 base and J gave up 1 base; unmatched junction bases: 0. CDR1 and CDR2 from the germline V gene are MGHRA and YSYEKL. The CDR3 is 15 residues long. CDR3 amino acids: CASSQGTGGTDTQYF. CDR3 in DNA: TGCGCCAGCAGCCAAGGGACAGGGGGCACAGATACGCAGTATTTT.

This clone showed up just a few times. This chain joins TRBV5-4 and TRBJ2-3; 9 bases agree with TRBD2. The CDR3 is 18 amino acids. CDR1 and CDR2 (germline): SGHNT, YYREEE (reference sequence). V gave up 0 bases and J gave up 5 bases; unmatched junction bases: 13. CDR3 bases: TGTGCCAGCAGCTTGGACGGGCGGCAAGCGGGAGGTGGAGATACGCAGTATTTT. Its translation: CASSLDGRQAGGGDTQYF.

A remark on this clone: One end of the junction does not line up with germline, which may come from a read error. The V call is TRBV27, the J call TRBJ2-3; D may correspond to TRBD1 or TRBD2 (5 bases each). The CDR3 has 13 residues. CDR1 is MNHEY, CDR2 SMNVEV, per germline (reference sequence). CDR3 loop: CASSLSWGDTQYF. CDR3 bases: TGTGCCAGCAGTCTATCCTGGGGGGATACGCAGTATTTT.

The sample holds a few counts of this clone. The chain carries TRBV4-3 and TRBJ2-7, with D perhaps assigned TRBD1 or TRBD2 (6 bases each). The V end was cut by 1 base, the J end by 0 bases, with 10 bases between. The germline V gene has CDR1 LGHNA and CDR2 YSLEER. The CDR3 length is 15 residues. Here the CDR3 reads CASSQGRGISYEQYF. The CDR3 DNA sequence: TGCGCCAGCAGCCAAGGGAGGGGGATCTCCTACGAGCAGTACTTC.

A few counts support this clone. The V call is TRBV5-1, the J call TRBJ2-1; 9 positions match TRBD2. There are 17 residues in the CDR3. After removal of 0 bases from V and 10 bases from J, the junction contained 14 bases not matched to a gene. Germline V lookup: CDR1 SGHRS, CDR2 YFSETQ. CDR3 protein: CASSLEQGRLAGQEQFF. The CDR3 DNA is TGCGCCAGCAGCTTGGAGCAGGGGAGGCTAGCGGGACAGGAGCAGTTCTTC.

The table lists this clone with a few counts. The rearrangement uses TRBV6-4 and TRBJ1-1; 9 nucleotides align to TRBD1. Trimming cost V 10 bases and J 5 bases; bases outside gene matches: 14. Germline assignment: CDR1 MRHNA and CDR2 SNTAGT. This CDR3 region has 15 residues. Here the CDR3 DNA reads TGTGCCACCAAACCCCGGGGGACAGGGAATACTGAAGCTTTCTTT. Its protein product is CATKPRGTGNTEAFF.

This clone has more than one count but fewer than ten. Additional DNA sequences in this sample encode the identical CDR3. The J gene is TRBJ1-1, the V gene TRBV5-1; D is uncertain. CDR1 SGHRS and CDR2 YFSETQ come from the germline V gene. V lost 0 bases and J 4 bases, leaving 7 bases between the germline ends. This CDR3 has 13 amino acids. CDR3 amino acids: CASSLEAVTEAFF. CDR3 nucleotide sequence: TGCGCCAGCAGCTTGGAGGCAGTCACTGAAGCTTTCTTT.

J is TRBJ1-6 and V is TRBV10-3; D is uncertain. The CDR3 runs 12 residues. Germline CDR1 is ENHRY and CDR2 is SYGVKD. Trimming removed 4 bases from V and 7 bases from J, with 5 bases in between. The DNA of the CDR3 is TGTGCCATCAGTGGGGAGAATTCACCCCTCCACTTT. Translation gives CAISGENSPLHF.

This rearrangement joins TRBV7-9 to TRBJ1-2; D is undetermined. CDR1 is SEHNR and CDR2 is FQNEAQ in the germline V gene (reference sequence). V was trimmed by 1 base and J by 2 bases, leaving 11 bases between them. The CDR3 length is 15 residues. CDR3 DNA sequence: TGTGCCAGCAGCTTAGGGTCTCCTACGAACTATGGCTACACCTTC. Residues: CASSLGSPTNYGYTF. The full variable domain, in which reference TRBV7-9 and TRBJ1-2 provide the parts outside the CDR3, is DTGVSQNPRHKITKRGQNVTFRCDPISEHNRLYWYRQTLGQGPEFLTYFQNEAQLEKSRLLSDRFSAERPKGSFSTLEIQRTEQGDSAMYLCASSLGSPTNYGYTFGSGTRLTVV.

This clone was seen a few times. The rearrangement uses TRBV6-6 and TRBJ1-5; 8 bases are a match to TRBD1. V shed 6 bases, J shed 6 bases, and the junction held 10 bases outside the gene matches. Germline-derived CDR1 and CDR2 are MNHNY and SVGAGI (reference sequence). The CDR3 is 15 amino acids. This CDR3 is CASREDRALGQPQHF. CDR3 bases: TGTGCCAGCAGGGAGGACAGGGCACTGGGTCAGCCCCAGCATTTT.

This clone turned up a few times. This sequence joins TRBV6-6 and TRBJ2-5, with D hard to call. Germline V gene data show CDR1 as MNHNY and CDR2 as SVGAGI (reference sequence). CDR3 length equals 13 residues. Trimming pared 7 bases from V and 4 bases from J, leaving 13 bases between. The CDR3 loop reads CASTVLSGETQYF. In DNA form, the CDR3 reads TGTGCCAGCACCGTCTTGTCTGGAGAGACCCAGTACTTC.

Regarding this clone: Distinct nucleotide sequences in the sample also encode this CDR3. The chain joins TRBV29-1 to TRBJ1-3; 7 bases map to TRBD1. This CDR3 region has 15 residues. Losses at the gene ends were 4 bases for V and 0 bases for J; bases not matched to a gene: 6. Germline loops: CDR1 SQVTM, CDR2 ANQGSEA. CDR3 residues: CSVGLDRDSGNTIYF. In DNA, the CDR3 is TGCAGCGTTGGGCTAGACAGGGACTCTGGAAACACCATATATTTT.

This clone turned up a few times. The chain combines TRBV5-4 with TRBJ2-2, with 7 bases aligning to TRBD1. The junction had 4 bases not matched to a gene; V was cut back by 3 bases and J by 2 bases. This CDR3 has 15 amino acids. Per the germline V gene, CDR1 is SGHNT and CDR2 is YYREEE (reference sequence). In nucleotides, the CDR3 is TGTGCCAGCAGCTCTAACAGGGGAAACACCGGGGAGCTGTTTTTT. This encodes CASSSNRGNTGELFF.

Remarks on this clone: This could be a read error, since a much larger clone is one nucleotide away. This sequence joins TRBV5-4 and TRBJ1-1; no firm D call. The V end was cut by 2 bases, the J end by 1 base, with 6 bases between. Per the germline V gene, CDR1 is SGHNT and CDR2 is YYREEE (reference sequence). CDR3 length equals 13 residues. DNA of the CDR3: TGTGCCAGCAGCTTAGATCCGAACACTGAAGCTTTCTTT. Protein product: CASSLDPNTEAFF.

This clone has just one count. This chain connects TRBV18 to TRBJ1-6; D perhaps matches TRBD1 (6 bases). Per germline, CDR1 KGHSH and CDR2 LQKENI. V lost 5 bases to trimming and J lost 2 bases, with 10 bases between them. The CDR3 consists of 15 residues. The CDR3 DNA reads as TGTGCCAGCTCAAACGGGGGCGCCTATAATTCACCCCTCCACTTT. Its protein is CASSNGGAYNSPLHF.